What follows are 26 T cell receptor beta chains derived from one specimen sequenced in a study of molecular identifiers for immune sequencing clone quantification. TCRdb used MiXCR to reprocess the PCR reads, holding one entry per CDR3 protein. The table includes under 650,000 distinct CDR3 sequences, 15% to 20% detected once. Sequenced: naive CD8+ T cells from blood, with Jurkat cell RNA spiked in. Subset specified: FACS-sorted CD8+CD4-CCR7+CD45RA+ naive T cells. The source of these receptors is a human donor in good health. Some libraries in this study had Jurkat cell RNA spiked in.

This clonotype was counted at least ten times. This chain's CDR3 is CASSGPDIRWSNVLTF. The CDR3 bases are TGTGCCAGCAGCGGCCCTGACATCCGATGGTCCAACGTCCTGACTTTC. The chain links TRBV11-2 to TRBJ2-6; D gene unclear. The germline V gene has CDR1 SGHAT and CDR2 FQNNGV. Between the trimmed V and J ends, which lost 5 bases and 8 bases, there was a span of 19 bases. This CDR3 has 16 amino acids.

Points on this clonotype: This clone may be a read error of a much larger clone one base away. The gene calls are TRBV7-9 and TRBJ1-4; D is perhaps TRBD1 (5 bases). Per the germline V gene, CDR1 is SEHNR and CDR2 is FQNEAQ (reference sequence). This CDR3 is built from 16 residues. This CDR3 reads CANSLGMGREAEKLFF. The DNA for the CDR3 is TGTGCCAACAGCTTAGGCATGGGGCGAGAGGCTGAAAAACTGTTTTTT.

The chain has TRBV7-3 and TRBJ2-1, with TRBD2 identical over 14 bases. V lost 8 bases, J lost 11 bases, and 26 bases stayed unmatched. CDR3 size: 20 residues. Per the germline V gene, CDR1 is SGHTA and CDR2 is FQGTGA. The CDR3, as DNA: TGTGCCAGCCCCACGTCGCGGTGTCCGACCGGGACTAGCGGGAGTGCCAAGCAGTTCTTC. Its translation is CASPTSRCPTGTSGSAKQFF. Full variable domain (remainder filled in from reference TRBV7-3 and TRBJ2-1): GAGVSQTPSNKVTEKGKYVELRCDPISGHTALYWYRQSLGQGPEFLIYFQGTGAADDSGLPNDRFFAVRPEGSVSTLKIQRTERGDSAVYLCASPTSRCPTGTSGSAKQFFGPGTRLTVL.

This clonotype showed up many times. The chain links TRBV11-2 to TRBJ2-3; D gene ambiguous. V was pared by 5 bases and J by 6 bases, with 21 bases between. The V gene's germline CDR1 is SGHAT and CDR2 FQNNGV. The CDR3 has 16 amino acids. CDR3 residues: CASSKRLGMVYDTQYF. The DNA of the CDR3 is TGTGCCAGCAGCAAAAGATTGGGGATGGTTTATGATACGCAGTATTTT.

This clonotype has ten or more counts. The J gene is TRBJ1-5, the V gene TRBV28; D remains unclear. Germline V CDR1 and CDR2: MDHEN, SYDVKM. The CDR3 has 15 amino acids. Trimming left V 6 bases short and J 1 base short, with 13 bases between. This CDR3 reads CASRDGSPSNQPQHF. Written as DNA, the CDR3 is TGTGCCAGCAGAGACGGCTCGCCAAGCAATCAGCCCCAGCATTTT.

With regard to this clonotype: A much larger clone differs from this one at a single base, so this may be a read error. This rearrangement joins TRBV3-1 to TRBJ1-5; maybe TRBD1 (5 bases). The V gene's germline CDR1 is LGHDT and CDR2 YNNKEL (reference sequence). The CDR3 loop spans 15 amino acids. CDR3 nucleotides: TGTGCCAGCAGCAAAGAGGGCAGGGCTGGTCAGCCCCAGCATTTT. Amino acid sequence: CASSKEGRAGQPQHF.

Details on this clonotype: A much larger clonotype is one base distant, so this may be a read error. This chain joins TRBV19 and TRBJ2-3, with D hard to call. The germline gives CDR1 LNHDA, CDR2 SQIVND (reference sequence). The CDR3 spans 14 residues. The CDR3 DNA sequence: TGTGCCTGTAGTAGTATTTCGGGCACAGATACGCAGTATTTT. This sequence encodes CACSSISGTDTQYF.

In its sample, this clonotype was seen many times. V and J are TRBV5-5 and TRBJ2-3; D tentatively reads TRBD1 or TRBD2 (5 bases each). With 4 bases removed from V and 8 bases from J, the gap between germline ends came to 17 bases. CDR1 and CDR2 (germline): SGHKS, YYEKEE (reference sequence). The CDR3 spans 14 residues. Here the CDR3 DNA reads TGTGCCAGCAGCACCGGGACCGCTTTGTTTACGCAGTATTTT. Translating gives CASSTGTALFTQYF.

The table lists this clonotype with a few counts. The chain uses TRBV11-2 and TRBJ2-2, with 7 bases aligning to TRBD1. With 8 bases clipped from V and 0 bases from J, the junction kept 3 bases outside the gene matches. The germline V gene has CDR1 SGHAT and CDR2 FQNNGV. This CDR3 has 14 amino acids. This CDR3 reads CASSGQANTGELFF. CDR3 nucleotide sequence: TGTGCCAGCTCCGGACAGGCGAACACCGGGGAGCTGTTTTTT.

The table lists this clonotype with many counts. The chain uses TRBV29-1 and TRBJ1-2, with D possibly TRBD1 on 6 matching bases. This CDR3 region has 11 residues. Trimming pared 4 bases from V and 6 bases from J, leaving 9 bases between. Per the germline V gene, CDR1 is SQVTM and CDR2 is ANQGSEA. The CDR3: CSVVHRDGYTF. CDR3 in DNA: TGCAGCGTTGTTCACAGGGATGGCTACACCTTC.

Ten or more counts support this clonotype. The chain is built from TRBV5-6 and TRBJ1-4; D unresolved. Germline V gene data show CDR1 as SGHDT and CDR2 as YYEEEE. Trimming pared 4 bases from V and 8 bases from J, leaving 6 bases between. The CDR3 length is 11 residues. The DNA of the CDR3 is TGTGCCAGCAGCATGGACGAAAAACTGTTTTTT. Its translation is CASSMDEKLFF.

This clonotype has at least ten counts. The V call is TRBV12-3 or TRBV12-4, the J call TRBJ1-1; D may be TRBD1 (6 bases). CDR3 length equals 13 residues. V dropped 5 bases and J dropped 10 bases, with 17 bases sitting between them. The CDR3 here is CASSPGTSSSAFF. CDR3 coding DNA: TGTGCCAGCAGTCCAGGGACATCCAGTTCAGCTTTCTTT.

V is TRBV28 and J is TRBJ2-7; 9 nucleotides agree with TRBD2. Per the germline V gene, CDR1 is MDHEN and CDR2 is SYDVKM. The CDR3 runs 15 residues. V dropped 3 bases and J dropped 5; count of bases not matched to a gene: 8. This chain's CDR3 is CASSFRLAGSNEQYF. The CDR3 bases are TGTGCCAGCAGTTTTAGGCTAGCGGGATCGAACGAGCAGTACTTC.

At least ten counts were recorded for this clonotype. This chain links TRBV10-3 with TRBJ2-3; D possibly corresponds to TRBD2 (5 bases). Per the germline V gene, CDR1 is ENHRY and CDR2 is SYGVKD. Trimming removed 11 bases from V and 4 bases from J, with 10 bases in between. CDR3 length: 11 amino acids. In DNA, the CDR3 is TGTGCCTCAACGGAGGCAGATACGCAGTATTTT. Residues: CASTEADTQYF.

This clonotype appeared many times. Here the CDR3 reads CASGSTVQETQYF. The CDR3 DNA reads TGTGCCAGCGGGTCGACGGTCCAAGAGACCCAGTACTTC. The chain is built from TRBV7-9 and TRBJ2-5, with D unresolved. Germline assignment: CDR1 SEHNR and CDR2 FQNEAQ (reference sequence). Trimming shortened V by 8 bases and J by 1 base, and 11 bases separated the two germline ends. The CDR3 is 13 residues long.

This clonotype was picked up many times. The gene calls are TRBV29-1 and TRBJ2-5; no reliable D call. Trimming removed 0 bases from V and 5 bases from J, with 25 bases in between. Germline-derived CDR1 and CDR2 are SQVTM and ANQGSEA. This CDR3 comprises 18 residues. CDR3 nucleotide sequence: TGCAGCGTTGAAGATCCTCAAGGGATAGGGCAAAGTACTGAGACCCAGTACTTC. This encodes CSVEDPQGIGQSTETQYF.

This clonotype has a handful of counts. The CDR3 loop reads CASSFTGSSYNEQFF. DNA of the CDR3: TGTGCCAGCAGCTTTACTGGGAGCTCCTACAATGAGCAGTTCTTC. The chain carries TRBV11-2 and TRBJ2-1, with D possibly being TRBD2 (5 bases). This CDR3 spans 15 amino acids. Trimming took off 3 bases at V and 0 bases at J, with 9 bases between the two ends. Germline V gives CDR1 SGHAT, CDR2 FQNNGV.

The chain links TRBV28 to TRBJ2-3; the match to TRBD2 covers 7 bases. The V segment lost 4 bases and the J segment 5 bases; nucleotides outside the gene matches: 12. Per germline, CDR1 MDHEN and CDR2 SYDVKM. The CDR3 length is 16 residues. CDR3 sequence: CASSSWGGEQIDTQYF. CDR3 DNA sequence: TGTGCCAGCAGTTCTTGGGGGGGGGAGCAGATAGATACGCAGTATTTT.

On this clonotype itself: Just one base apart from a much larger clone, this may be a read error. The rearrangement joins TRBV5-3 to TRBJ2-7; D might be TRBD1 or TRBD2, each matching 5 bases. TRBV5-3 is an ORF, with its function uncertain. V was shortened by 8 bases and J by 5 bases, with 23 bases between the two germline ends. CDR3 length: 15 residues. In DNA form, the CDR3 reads TGTGCCAGCAGCCACCGGATCAGGGAGTGGAACGAGCAGTACTTC. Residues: CASSHRIREWNEQYF.

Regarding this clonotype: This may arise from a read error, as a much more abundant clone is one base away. CDR3 sequence: CAGSLGLAGVRLEQYF. CDR3 nucleotides: TGTGCCGGCAGCTTGGGACTAGCGGGGGTGCGCCTCGAGCAGTACTTC. The chain uses TRBV5-6 and TRBJ2-7; TRBD2 agrees at 14 bases. CDR1 and CDR2 from the germline V gene are SGHDT and YYEEEE. The CDR3 loop spans 16 amino acids.

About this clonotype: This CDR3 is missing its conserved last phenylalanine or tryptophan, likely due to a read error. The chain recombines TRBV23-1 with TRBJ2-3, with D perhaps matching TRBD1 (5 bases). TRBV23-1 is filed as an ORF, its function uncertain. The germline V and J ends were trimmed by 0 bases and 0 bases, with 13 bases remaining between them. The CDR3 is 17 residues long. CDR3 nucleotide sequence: TGCGCCAGCAGTCAATCTTGCAAGGACACAAGCACAGATACGCAGTATTCT. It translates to CASSQSCKDTSTDTQYS.

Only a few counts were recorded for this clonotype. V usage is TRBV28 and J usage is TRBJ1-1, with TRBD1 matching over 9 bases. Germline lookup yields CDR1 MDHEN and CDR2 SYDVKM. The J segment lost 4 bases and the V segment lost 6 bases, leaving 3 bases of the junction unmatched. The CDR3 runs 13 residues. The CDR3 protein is CASRDRGTTEAFF. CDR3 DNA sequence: TGTGCCAGCAGAGACAGGGGGACCACTGAAGCTTTCTTT.

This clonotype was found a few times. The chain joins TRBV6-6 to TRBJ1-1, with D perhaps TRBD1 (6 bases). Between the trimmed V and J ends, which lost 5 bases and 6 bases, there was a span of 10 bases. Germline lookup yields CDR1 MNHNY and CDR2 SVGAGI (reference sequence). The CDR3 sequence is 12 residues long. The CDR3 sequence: CASSKQGAEAFF. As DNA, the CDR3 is TGTGCCAGCAGTAAACAGGGAGCTGAAGCTTTCTTT.

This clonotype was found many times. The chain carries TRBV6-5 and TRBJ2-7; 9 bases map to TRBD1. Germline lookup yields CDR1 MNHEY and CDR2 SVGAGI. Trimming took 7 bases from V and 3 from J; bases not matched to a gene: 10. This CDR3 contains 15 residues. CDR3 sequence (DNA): TGTGCCAGCACCGTTTGGTCGGGACAGGGCTACGAGCAGTACTTC. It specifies CASTVWSGQGYEQYF.

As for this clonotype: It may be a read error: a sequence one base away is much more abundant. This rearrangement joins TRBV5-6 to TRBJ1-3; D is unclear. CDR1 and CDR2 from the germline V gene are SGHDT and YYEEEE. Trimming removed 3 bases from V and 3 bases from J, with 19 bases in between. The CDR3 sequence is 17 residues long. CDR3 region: CASSSSSPRSLGNTIYF. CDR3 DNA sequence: TGTGCCAGCAGCTCGTCGAGCCCCAGGAGCCTTGGAAACACCATATATTTT. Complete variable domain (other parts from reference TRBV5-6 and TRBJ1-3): DAGVTQSPTHLIKTRGQQVTLRCSPKSGHDTVSWYQQALGQGPQFIFQYYEEEERQRGNFPDRFSGHQFPNYSSELNVNALLLGDSALYLCASSSSSPRSLGNTIYFGEGSWLTVV.

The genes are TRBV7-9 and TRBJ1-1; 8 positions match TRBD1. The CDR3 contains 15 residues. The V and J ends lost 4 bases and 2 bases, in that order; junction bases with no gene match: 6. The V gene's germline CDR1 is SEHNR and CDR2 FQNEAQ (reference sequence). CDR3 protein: CASSSGQGENTEAFF. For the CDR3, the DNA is TGTGCCAGCAGCTCCGGACAGGGAGAAAACACTGAAGCTTTCTTT.